The T cell receptor beta chain described here comes from a study of vaccination effects on CD4 cells after COVID-19. Overall study context: Relative to the second dose, post-vaccine samples were obtained a median of 72 days later. It was with approximately 9.6 IU/ml IL-2 and about 10 ug/ml peptides that 2 million to 2.5 million PBMC per well were cultured.

The germline CDR1 and CDR2 sequences are SEHNR and FQNEAQ (reference sequence). The CDR3 covers 19 residues. The J segment lost 7 bases and the V segment lost 4 bases, leaving 15 bases of the junction unmatched. Sequenced by immunoSEQ multiplex PCR; TCRdb stores in-frame clones only, minus some. This table has about 45,000 clones, approximately 72% appearing once. Researchers isolated CD4+ T cells once approximately eleven days of culture had elapsed. As their vaccination, participants received two doses of either BNT162b2 or mRNA-1273. Half of the medium was exchanged for IL-2 medium on both days 3 and 7. About this clone itself: The antigen is unknown.

Sample: CD4+ T cells from PBMCs cultured without peptide, taken after COVID-19 vaccination. The receptor was derived from a human donor who received a COVID-19 vaccine. The chain joins TRBV7-9 to TRBJ1-6; 11 bases fit TRBD1. The CDR3 DNA is TGTGCCAGCAGCTCCCTCGGGACAGGGGGTTCAATATGGAATTCACCCCTCCACTTT. It encodes CASSSLGTGGSIWNSPLHF.